This T cell receptor (beta chain) was profiled in a study of blood T cell repertoires in COVID-19. Study summary: Donors in the United States, Italy and Spain gave samples during acute or convalescent COVID-19. In each case, the material was cDNA or gDNA derived from T cells, B-cell-depleted T cells, or PBMCs.

CDR1 and CDR2 from the germline V gene are LGHNA and YSLEER. Deletions cut 1 base from V and 13 bases from J, with 14 bases between. The CDR3 sequence is 13 residues long. Those enrolled in Seattle joined during active infection and were followed longitudinally afterward. Per the study methods: Reference gene primer amplification yielded estimated nucleated cell counts. Clones were sequenced by immunoSEQ multiplex PCR, and TCRdb holds only the in-frame ones, with some missing. V and J calls and clone size are those listed in that table; D and trimming were worked out from the DNA. The profile shows hundreds of thousands of clones, 85% to 90% of them singletons.

This chain links TRBV4-3 with TRBJ2-4; TRBD1 is a possible D gene (6 bases). Sequencing was done on a sample of peripheral blood. This TCR was sampled from a woman aged 70-85 years with COVID-19, enrolled during active disease. Here the CDR3 DNA reads TGCGCCAGCAGCCAAGTCCCCAGGGGTCTCCAGTACTTC. Encoded protein: CASSQVPRGLQYF.